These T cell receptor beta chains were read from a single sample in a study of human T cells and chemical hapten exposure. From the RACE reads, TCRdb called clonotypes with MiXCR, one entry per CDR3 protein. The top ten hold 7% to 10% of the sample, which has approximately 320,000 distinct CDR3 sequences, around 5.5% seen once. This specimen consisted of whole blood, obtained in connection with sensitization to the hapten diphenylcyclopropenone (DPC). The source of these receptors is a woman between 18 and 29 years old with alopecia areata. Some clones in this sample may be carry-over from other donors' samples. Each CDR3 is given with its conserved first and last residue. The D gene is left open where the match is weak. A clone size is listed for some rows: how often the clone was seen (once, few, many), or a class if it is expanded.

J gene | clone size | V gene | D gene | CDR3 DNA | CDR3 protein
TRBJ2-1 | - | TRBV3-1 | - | TGTGCCAGCAGCCTGGGAACAGGGTTCATCAATGAGCAGTTCTTC | CASSLGTGFINEQFF
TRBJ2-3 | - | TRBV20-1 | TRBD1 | TGCAGTGCTAGAGTAAGGACAGGGGGCACAGCCGACACAGATACGCAGTATTTT | CSARVRTGGTADTDTQYF
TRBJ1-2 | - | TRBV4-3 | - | TGCGCCAGCAGCCGGACCACGAGGGCGACTTATGGCTACACCTTC | CASSRTTRATYGYTF
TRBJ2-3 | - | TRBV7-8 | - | TGTGCCAGCAGCTTAGCTTTCGGAGATACGCAGTATTTT | CASSLAFGDTQYF
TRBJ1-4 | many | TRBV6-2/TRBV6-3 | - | TGTGCCAGCACCCCGTACGGGGTAAAGGAAAAACTGTTTTTT | CASTPYGVKEKLFF
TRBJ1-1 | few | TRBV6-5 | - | TGTGCCAGCAGTTACTCTCCCCTGGCGAACACTGAAGCTTTCTTT | CASSYSPLANTEAFF
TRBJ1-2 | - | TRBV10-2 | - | TGCGCCAGCAGTGCGACCAGCAGCTATGGCTACACCTTC | CASSATSSYGYTF
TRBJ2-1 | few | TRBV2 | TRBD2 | TGTGCCAGCAGTGGGGTTCGGGGGGGCCTCTACAATGAGCAGTTCTTC | CASSGVRGGLYNEQFF
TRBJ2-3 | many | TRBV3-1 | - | TGTGCCAGCAGTCCTTTTACCACAGATACGCAGTATTTT | CASSPFTTDTQYF
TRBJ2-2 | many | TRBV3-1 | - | TGTGCCAGCAGCCAACAGGGATCGGTCACCGGGGAGCTGTTTTTT | CASSQQGSVTGELFF
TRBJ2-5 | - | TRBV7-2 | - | TGTGCCAGCACCAGAGCGGGTACCCAAGAGACCCAGTACTTC | CASTRAGTQETQYF
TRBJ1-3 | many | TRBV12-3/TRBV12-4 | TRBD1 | TGTGCCAGCAGTTCACTCCACAGGGGGATCCTCTCTGGAAACACCATATATTTT | CASSSLHRGILSGNTIYF
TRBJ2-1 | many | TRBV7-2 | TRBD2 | TGTGCCAGCAGCTTTAGTACTAGCGCCTTCGGCTATTACAATGAGCAGTTCTTC | CASSFSTSAFGYYNEQFF
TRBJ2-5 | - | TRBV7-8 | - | TGTGCCAGCAGCCCCGCGCAAGAGACCCAGTACTTC | CASSPAQETQYF
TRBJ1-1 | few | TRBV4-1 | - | TGCGCCAGCAGTCAAGGGACTGGCCGTGAAGCTTTCTTT | CASSQGTGREAFF
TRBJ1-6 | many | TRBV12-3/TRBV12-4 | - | TGTGCCAGCAGTTTCGGTGACAGTAGTGGCTCACCCCTCCACTTT | CASSFGDSSGSPLHF
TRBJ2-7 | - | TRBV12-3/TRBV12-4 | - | TGTGCCAGCAGTTTAACGGCCGGGAGATACGAGCAGTACTTC | CASSLTAGRYEQYF
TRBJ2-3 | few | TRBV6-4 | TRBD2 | TGTGCCAGCAGTGGGCGGGGGAGGTCTAGCACAGATACGCAGTATTTT | CASSGRGRSSTDTQYF
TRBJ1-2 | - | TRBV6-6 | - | TGTGCCAGCAGTCCCCGGGGTTCGGGGGGGCTGCCTAGCGGCTACACCTTC | CASSPRGSGGLPSGYTF
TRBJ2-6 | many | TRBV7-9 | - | TGTGCCAGCAGCTTAGCGACCAGTTTTCTTGGGGCCAACGTCCTGACTTTC | CASSLATSFLGANVLTF
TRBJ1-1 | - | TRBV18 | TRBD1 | TGTGCCAGCTCACCCCGGGACAGGGGTTGGGCTTTCTTT | CASSPRDRGWAFF
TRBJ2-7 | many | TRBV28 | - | TGTGCCAGCAGTTTGTTCCCCGGGACTGTGACCTACGAGCAGTACTTC | CASSLFPGTVTYEQYF
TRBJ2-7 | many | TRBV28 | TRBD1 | TGTGCCAGCAGTTCTACAGGGGGCGCCTACGAGCAGTACTTC | CASSSTGGAYEQYF
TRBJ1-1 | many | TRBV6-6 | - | TGTGCCAGCAGGGGAGAACAAAACACTGAAGCTTTCTTT | CASRGEQNTEAFF